This is a list of T cell receptor beta chains from one sample in a study of blood T cell repertoires in COVID-19. The repertoire was sequenced with immunoSEQ multiplex PCR; TCRdb's copy has only in-frame clones and lacks some. The table lists 70,000 or so clones, around 90% of them singletons. Sequencing was performed on peripheral blood. The receptors were sampled from a woman of 80 years or more with active COVID-19. Each CDR3 is given with its conserved first and last residue. The D gene is left open where the match is weak. Where a row states a size, it is once, few, many or the class of an expanded clone; other rows omit it.

size	V	J	D	CDR3	DNA
-	TRBV6-5	TRBJ2-1	TRBD2	CASSRTSGRNEQFF	TGTGCCAGCAGTAGGACTAGCGGGAGGAATGAGCAGTTCTTC
-	TRBV30	TRBJ1-2	-	CAWSVRGEGYTF	TGTGCCTGGAGTGTACGGGGGGAGGGCTACACCTTC
-	TRBV7-2	TRBJ2-5	-	CASSLGGIQETQYF	TGTGCCAGCAGCTTAGGAGGGATCCAAGAGACCCAGTACTTC
-	TRBV7-6	TRBJ2-3	TRBD2	CASSLLAGRGTDTQYF	TGTGCCAGCAGCTTGCTAGCGGGAAGGGGGACAGATACGCAGTATTTT
-	TRBV28	TRBJ2-3	-	CASEGGGPEDTQYF	TGTGCCAGCGAGGGGGGAGGGCCTGAAGATACGCAGTATTTT
-	TRBV5-8	TRBJ2-5	TRBD1	CASSLAAGGWETQYF	TGTGCCAGCAGCTTGGCTGCAGGGGGTTGGGAGACCCAGTACTTC
-	TRBV25-1	TRBJ1-1	-	CASRRSNTEAFF	TGTGCCAGCAGGAGGTCGAACACTGAAGCTTTCTTT
-	TRBV7-2	TRBJ2-2	-	CASSSDRSNTGELFF	TGTGCCAGCAGCTCCGACAGGTCGAACACCGGGGAGCTGTTTTTT
few	TRBV28	TRBJ1-6	-	CASTIEGRGGSPLHF	TGTGCCAGCACCATCGAGGGCAGGGGTGGTTCACCCCTCCACTTT
-	TRBV27	TRBJ1-1	-	CASSFFLRTKNTEAFF	TGTGCCAGCAGTTTTTTTCTGAGGACAAAGAACACTGAAGCTTTCTTT
-	TRBV2	TRBJ2-4	TRBD2	CASSGGGVNIQYF	TGTGCCAGCAGTGGGGGGGGAGTTAACATTCAGTACTTC
-	TRBV28	TRBJ1-2	-	CASSFQGLRPGGYTF	TGTGCCAGCAGTTTCCAAGGGCTCAGGCCGGGAGGCTACACCTTC
-	TRBV5-6	TRBJ2-7	TRBD2	CASSLGLAVPSPYEQYF	TGTGCCAGCAGCTTGGGACTAGCGGTTCCAAGCCCCTACGAGCAGTACTTC
-	TRBV20-1	TRBJ2-1	TRBD2	CSASGIRGRANEQFF	TGCAGTGCTAGTGGGATCCGCGGGAGAGCCAATGAGCAGTTCTTC
-	TRBV13	TRBJ2-1	TRBD2	CASSLAGTSFNEQFF	TGTGCCAGCAGCTTAGCGGGGACTAGCTTTAATGAGCAGTTCTTC
few	TRBV5-1	TRBJ1-1	-	CASSLSRGTEAFF	TGCGCCAGCAGCTTGTCTAGGGGTACTGAAGCTTTCTTT
-	TRBV7-8	TRBJ1-5	TRBD1	CASRFGTVSNQPQHF	TGTGCCAGCAGATTTGGGACAGTTAGCAATCAGCCCCAGCATTTT
once	TRBV7-2	TRBJ1-5	-	CASSLNSMYSNQPQHF	TGTGCCAGCAGCTTGAATAGTATGTATAGCAATCAGCCCCAGCATTTT
-	TRBV7-8	TRBJ2-2	-	CASSLSPSVRLSTGELFF	TGTGCCAGCAGCTTATCCCCGAGTGTCCGTTTGAGCACCGGGGAGCTGTTTTTT
-	TRBV9	TRBJ2-1	TRBD2	CASSGGLAGWNEQFF	TGTGCCAGCAGCGGGGGACTAGCGGGATGGAATGAGCAGTTCTTC
-	TRBV2	TRBJ1-5	TRBD1	CASSQGAGNQPQHF	TGTGCCAGCAGTCAGGGGGCTGGCAATCAGCCCCAGCATTTT
-	TRBV4-3	TRBJ2-5	TRBD2	CASSQDVGTSGIQETQYF	TGCGCCAGCAGCCAAGATGTGGGGACTAGCGGGATTCAAGAGACCCAGTACTTC
-	TRBV20-1	TRBJ2-1	TRBD2	CSASPAGGRVEQFF	TGCAGTGCTAGTCCAGCGGGAGGGCGGGTTGAGCAGTTCTTC
once	TRBV5-7	TRBJ1-1	TRBD1	CASSRFRMLHRGLNTEAFF	TGTGCCAGCAGCCGATTTCGTATGTTACACAGGGGGCTGAACACTGAAGCTTTCTTT
-	TRBV19	TRBJ2-1	-	CASSLPGLLYNEQFF	TGTGCCAGTAGCCTTCCCGGACTCCTCTACAATGAGCAGTTCTTC
-	TRBV27	TRBJ1-5	TRBD1	CASSSDRGQSQPQHF	TGTGCCAGCAGCTCGGACAGGGGGCAGAGTCAGCCCCAGCATTTT
-	TRBV28	TRBJ2-5	TRBD2	CASRVGLANQETQYF	TGTGCCAGCAGGGTAGGACTAGCGAACCAAGAGACCCAGTACTTC
-	TRBV6-5	TRBJ1-1	-	CASSYGGKAFF	TGTGCCAGCAGTTACGGCGGGAAGGCTTTCTTT
-	TRBV6-5	TRBJ1-4	-	CASRLNRVGEKLFF	TGTGCCAGCAGACTGAACAGGGTTGGTGAAAAACTGTTTTTT
-	TRBV5-4	TRBJ2-7	TRBD1	CASSQSTGAAYEQYF	TGTGCCAGCAGCCAATCGACAGGGGCCGCATACGAGCAGTACTTC
once	TRBV28	TRBJ2-1	TRBD2	CASSLLGGESYNEQFF	TGTGCCAGCAGTTTATTGGGGGGGGAATCCTACAATGAGCAGTTCTTC
-	TRBV25-1	TRBJ1-2	TRBD1	CASSDSLTGGGYTF	TGTGCCAGCAGTGACTCCTTGACAGGGGGAGGGTACACCTTC
-	TRBV9	TRBJ1-1	-	CASSVGRNTEAFF	TGTGCCAGCAGCGTAGGTAGGAACACTGAAGCTTTCTTT
-	TRBV4-3	TRBJ1-2	-	CASSQLWEVETYGYTF	TGCGCCAGCAGCCAACTATGGGAGGTAGAGACCTATGGCTACACCTTC
-	TRBV19	TRBJ2-3	-	CASSITVKNKDTQYF	TGTGCCAGTAGTATCACAGTAAAGAATAAAGATACGCAGTATTTT
-	TRBV6-5	TRBJ2-1	TRBD1	CASTDRVSYNEQFF	TGTGCCAGCACGGACAGGGTATCCTACAATGAGCAGTTCTTC
-	TRBV28	TRBJ2-7	-	CASSSGRYEQYF	TGTGCCAGCAGTTCGGGTCGATACGAGCAGTACTTC
-	TRBV5-4	TRBJ1-5	-	CASSLNRAQPQHF	TGTGCCAGCAGCTTGAACAGGGCTCAGCCCCAGCATTTT
-	TRBV7-9	TRBJ1-4	TRBD1	CASSRGTAFEKLFF	TGTGCCAGCAGCCGGGGGACAGCCTTTGAAAAACTGTTTTTT
once	TRBV11-2	TRBJ2-2	TRBD2	CASSPRTSGNTGELFF	TGTGCCAGCAGCCCCCGGACTAGCGGAAACACCGGGGAGCTGTTTTTT
-	TRBV2	TRBJ1-4	-	CASSENRGNNEKLFF	TGTGCCAGCAGTGAAAACCGGGGGAATAATGAAAAACTGTTTTTT
-	TRBV19	TRBJ2-1	TRBD2	CASSMGGLAPRNEQFF	TGTGCCAGTAGTATGGGGGGACTAGCCCCTAGAAATGAGCAGTTCTTC
once	TRBV7-7	TRBJ1-4	-	CASSLGPKGAGATNEKLFF	TGTGCTAGCAGCTTAGGCCCAAAAGGGGCAGGGGCAACTAATGAAAAACTGTTTTTT
-	TRBV21-1	TRBJ1-2	-	CASSKDRREGNYGYTF	TGTGCCAGCAGCAAAGACCGCAGGGAGGGGAACTATGGCTACACCTTC
-	TRBV20-1	TRBJ2-7	-	CSAETGYEQYF	TGCAGTGCTGAGACAGGTTACGAGCAGTACTTC
-	TRBV28	TRBJ2-3	TRBD2	CASSLFTSGRFPGTQYF	TGTGCCAGCAGTTTATTTACCAGCGGGAGGTTCCCGGGTACGCAGTATTTT
-	TRBV6-2/TRBV6-3	TRBJ2-7	TRBD1	CASSYTIGGRGRDEQYF	TGTGCCAGCAGTTACACTATAGGGGGCCGCGGTCGCGACGAGCAGTACTTC
-	TRBV2	TRBJ1-2	TRBD1	CASSRDTGGRGYGYTF	TGTGCCAGCAGTAGGGATACAGGGGGCCGCGGCTATGGCTACACCTTC
-	TRBV19	TRBJ2-3	-	CASDRGRGARTDTQYF	TGTGCCAGCGACAGAGGCCGCGGGGCCCGCACAGATACGCAGTATTTT
-	TRBV19	TRBJ2-7	-	CASSAGLSYEQYF	TGTGCCAGTAGTGCGGGACTGTCCTACGAGCAGTACTTC
-	TRBV19	TRBJ2-6	-	CASSIPGRGGVLSGANVLTF	TGTGCCAGTAGTATTCCCGGCAGGGGAGGGGTGCTCTCTGGGGCCAACGTCCTGACTTTC
-	TRBV5-4	TRBJ2-5	-	CASSYTGPQETQYF	TGTGCCAGCAGCTACACAGGACCGCAAGAGACCCAGTACTTC